Shown below are 18 T cell receptor beta chains from a single sample sequenced in a study of T cells in localized non-small cell lung cancer. Sequencing was performed with immunoSEQ multiplex PCR; in TCRdb, only in-frame clones are kept and a portion is missing. This table holds approximately 30,000 clones, 93% found once. Sequenced material: peripheral blood, taken before any cancer treatment. The source of these receptors is a female donor over 55 with stage I lung adenocarcinoma.

The chain uses TRBV4-3 and TRBJ2-3; D is undetermined. Germline V gene data show CDR1 as LGHNA and CDR2 as YSLEER. V lost 4 bases and J lost 0, with 14 bases in between. The CDR3 runs to 16 residues. The CDR3 protein is CASSRFSASSTDTQYF. In nucleotides, the CDR3 is TGCGCCAGCAGCCGCTTCTCGGCCTCTAGCACAGATACGCAGTATTTT.

J is TRBJ1-2 and V is TRBV4-3; D perhaps matches TRBD1 (6 bases). Trimming left V 1 base short and J 4 bases short, with 10 bases between. Germline values: CDR1 LGHNA, CDR2 YSLEER. This CDR3 spans 14 amino acids. In nucleotides, the CDR3 is TGCGCCAGCAGCCAAGGAGGGGGTCGCTATGGCTACACCTTC. Amino acid sequence: CASSQGGGRYGYTF.

The CDR3 sequence: CASSVQRSSYEQYF. The CDR3 nucleotides are TGTGCCAGCAGTGTCCAGCGGTCCTCCTACGAGCAGTACTTC. The chain couples TRBV25-1 to TRBJ2-7; D is possibly TRBD2 (5 bases). This CDR3 spans 14 amino acids. V lost 4 bases and J 0 bases, leaving 10 bases between the germline ends. Germline loops: CDR1 MGHDK, CDR2 SYGVNS.

The V gene is TRBV5-1, the J gene TRBJ1-5; D unclear. This CDR3 has 15 amino acids. Germline V gene sequence: CDR1 SGHRS, CDR2 YFSETQ. V was shortened by 4 bases and J by 0 bases, with 11 bases between the two germline ends. The CDR3 is CASSPADPSNQPQHF. The CDR3 DNA reads TGCGCCAGCAGCCCAGCGGACCCTAGCAATCAGCCCCAGCATTTT. Based on the CDR3 plus reference TRBV5-1 and TRBJ1-5, the full variable domain is KAGVTQTPRYLIKTRGQQVTLSCSPISGHRSVSWYQQTPGQGLQFLFEYFSETQRNKGNFPGRFSGRQFSNSRSEMNVSTLELGDSALYLCASSPADPSNQPQHFGDGTRLSIL.

The V gene is TRBV29-1, the J gene TRBJ2-3; D tentatively reads TRBD1 or TRBD2 (5 bases each). V was trimmed by 7 bases and J by 2 bases, leaving 16 bases between them. The CDR3 totals 14 residues. The germline gives CDR1 SQVTM, CDR2 ANQGSEA. The CDR3 loop is CSAEGPGHTDTQYF. The CDR3 nucleotides read TGCAGCGCAGAGGGACCCGGGCACACAGATACGCAGTATTTT.

The chain recombines TRBV9 with TRBJ2-3, with 9 nucleotides matching TRBD1. The germline gives CDR1 SGDLS, CDR2 YYNGEE. V shed 5 bases and J 0 bases; nucleotides not matched to a gene: 7. CDR3 size: 16 residues. CDR3 coding DNA: TGTGCCAGCAGTCAACAGGGGGCCCTTAGCACAGATACGCAGTATTTT. Translating it yields CASSQQGALSTDTQYF.

This sequence joins TRBV7-3 and TRBJ2-1; D unclear. The CDR3 length is 15 residues. CDR1 is SGHTA, CDR2 FQGTGA, per germline. Trimming removed 1 base from V and 8 bases from J, with 15 bases in between. CDR3 residues: CASSLISLPSDEQFF. As DNA, the CDR3 is TGTGCCAGCAGCTTAATTAGCCTGCCCTCGGATGAGCAGTTCTTC.

The V and J genes are TRBV7-9 and TRBJ1-4, with a possible D match to TRBD1 (5 bases). The CDR3 is 14 residues long. The germline V gene has CDR1 SEHNR and CDR2 FQNEAQ (reference sequence). V was shortened by 5 bases and J by 7 bases, with 14 bases between the two germline ends. This CDR3 reads CASSPRIGVEKLFF. CDR3 DNA: TGTGCCAGCAGCCCCCGTATAGGGGTTGAAAAACTGTTTTTT.

This chain uses TRBV30 with TRBJ2-2; TRBD1 aligns across 7 bases. Per germline, CDR1 GTSNPN and CDR2 SVGIG (reference sequence). V shed 3 bases, J shed 5 bases, and the junction held 9 bases outside the gene matches. This CDR3 comprises 15 residues. The CDR3 bases are TGTGCCTGGAGAAGAGGGGGCGCGCGTACCGGGGAGCTGTTTTTT. Translated: CAWRRGGARTGELFF.

CDR3 DNA: TGTGCCAGCAGCTTAGACTTTGTGGGGACCACCGAAGTGTTTTTT. Protein sequence: CASSLDFVGTTEVFF. The chain joins TRBV11-3 to TRBJ1-4; weak D call: TRBD1 (5 bases). Germline CDR1 SGHNT, CDR2 YENEEA. V was shortened by 0 bases and J by 15 bases, with 20 bases between the two germline ends. CDR3 size: 15 residues.

This clone was observed a handful of times. V gene TRBV6-6 combines with J gene TRBJ1-3, with D unclear. There are 14 residues in the CDR3. Germline CDR1 MNHNY, CDR2 SVGAGI (reference sequence). V was cut by 0 bases and J by 1 base, with 4 bases left in between. The CDR3: CASSYSGSGNTIYF. In DNA form, the CDR3 reads TGTGCCAGCAGTTACTCAGGGTCTGGAAACACCATATATTTT.

The genes are TRBV30 and TRBJ1-2; D remains ambiguous. V was shortened by 5 bases and J by 4 bases, with 14 bases between the two germline ends. CDR3 size: 13 residues. Germline V gene lookup returns CDR1 GTSNPN and CDR2 SVGIG (reference sequence). The DNA for the CDR3 is TGTGCCTGGGCTCCGAGCATGATCTATGGCTACACCTTC. This sequence encodes CAWAPSMIYGYTF.

J is TRBJ2-2 and V is TRBV9, with 9 positions matching TRBD2. The CDR3 sequence is 16 residues long. J gave up 8 bases and V 0 bases, and 8 bases lay outside the gene matches. CDR1 and CDR2 (germline): SGDLS, YYNGEE. The CDR3 here is CASSVVVSGSKGELFF. In nucleotides, the CDR3 is TGTGCCAGCAGCGTAGTGGTTAGCGGGAGTAAGGGGGAGCTGTTTTTT.

The chain joins TRBV11-1 to TRBJ2-7; TRBD1 might be the D (6 bases). CDR1 and CDR2 (germline): SGHAT, FQDESV (reference sequence). The CDR3 loop spans 16 amino acids. The V and J ends lost 5 bases and 1 base respectively, with 18 bases between them. The CDR3 region has the DNA TGTGCCAGCAGCCAGACTTTTGGGACAACTTCCTACGAGCAGTACTTC. Amino acids: CASSQTFGTTSYEQYF.

This clone came up once. The genes are TRBV28 and TRBJ2-1, with D possibly being TRBD1 or TRBD2 (5 bases each). Germline lookup yields CDR1 MDHEN and CDR2 SYDVKM. Trimming pared 6 bases from V and 4 bases from J, leaving 16 bases between. The CDR3 has 15 residues. The CDR3 bases are TGTGCCAGCAGGTCCGGGACGGGGCATTACAATGAGCAGTTCTTC. As protein: CASRSGTGHYNEQFF.

V and J are TRBV5-1 and TRBJ2-7, with unresolved D. Germline CDR1 SGHRS, CDR2 YFSETQ. Trimming took 0 bases from V and 4 from J, leaving 8 bases between them. The CDR3 extends over 13 amino acids. The CDR3 DNA sequence: TGCGCCAGCAGCTTGGCTTCGGGTTACGAGCAGTACTTC. This encodes CASSLASGYEQYF.

The chain uses TRBV6-1 and TRBJ1-1; no firm D call. V was pared by 7 bases and J by 1 base, with 13 bases between. CDR3 length: 14 residues. Germline V gene data show CDR1 as MNHNS and CDR2 as SASEGT. CDR3: CASKAHEPNTEAFF. The CDR3 DNA sequence: TGTGCCAGCAAGGCACACGAACCGAACACTGAAGCTTTCTTT.

The chain combines TRBV7-9 with TRBJ1-1; tentatively, D is TRBD1 (6 bases). The V and J ends lost 5 bases and 1 base respectively, with 8 bases between them. The germline V gene has CDR1 SEHNR and CDR2 FQNEAQ (reference sequence). The CDR3 is 13 amino acids. CDR3 DNA sequence: TGTGCCAGCAGCGTGGACAGGAACACTGAAGCTTTCTTT. This codes for CASSVDRNTEAFF.